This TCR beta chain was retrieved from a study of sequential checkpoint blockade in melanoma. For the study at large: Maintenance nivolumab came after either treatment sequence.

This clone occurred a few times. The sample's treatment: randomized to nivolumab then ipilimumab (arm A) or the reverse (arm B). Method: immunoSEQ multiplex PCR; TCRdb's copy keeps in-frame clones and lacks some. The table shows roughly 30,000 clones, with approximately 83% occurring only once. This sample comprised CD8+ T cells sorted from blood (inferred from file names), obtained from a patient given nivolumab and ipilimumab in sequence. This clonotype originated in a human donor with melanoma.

CDR3 amino acids: CASSSGGGEAFF. For the CDR3, the DNA is TGTGCCAGCAGCTCCGGGGGGGGAGAAGCTTTCTTT. The chain links TRBV7-6 to TRBJ1-1; possibly TRBD1 for D (5 bases). Looked up from germline, CDR1 is SGHVS and CDR2 is FNYEAQ. The ends were cut back, 4 bases at V and 8 bases at J, with 11 bases in the middle. The CDR3 is 12 residues long.